This entry lists 8 T cell receptor beta chains sequenced from one sample in a study of cytomegalovirus exposure and HLA in healthy donors. Primers for the PCR totalled 60 Vbeta and 13 Jbeta. Generated by immunoSEQ multiplex PCR, the TCRdb table keeps only in-frame clones and is missing some. The sample has around 150,000 clones, 79% seen once; the top ten hold roughly 1.9%. Material for sequencing was PBMCs. These TCRs come from a middle-aged man in good health and CMV-seronegative.

The chain employs TRBV4-2 and TRBJ1-2; 9 nucleotides align to TRBD1. CDR1 is LGHNA and CDR2 is YNFKEQ in the germline V gene. The V gene end was trimmed by 0 bases and the J gene end by 5 bases; junction bases not matched to a gene: 7. The CDR3 contains 16 residues. The CDR3 bases are TGTGCCAGCAGCCAAGAGGGGGGACAGGGTACTTATGGCTACACCTTC. It specifies CASSQEGGQGTYGYTF.

CDR3 in DNA: TGTGCCAGCAGCTCCTACACAGGGGGCATCAACACCGGGGAGCTGTTTTTT. Protein: CASSSYTGGINTGELFF. The V gene is TRBV7-9, the J gene TRBJ2-2, with 9 bases that match TRBD1. This CDR3 comprises 17 residues. The germline CDR1 and CDR2 sequences are SEHNR and FQNEAQ (reference sequence). V lost 4 bases, J lost 2 bases, and 8 bases stayed unmatched.

V usage is TRBV6-5 and J usage is TRBJ2-2; 9 nucleotides line up with TRBD2. This CDR3 spans 14 amino acids. Germline loops: CDR1 MNHEY, CDR2 SVGAGI. The trim removed 10 bases at V and 2 bases at J, leaving 5 bases unmatched. CDR3 sequence: CATGLARNTGELFF. In DNA form, the CDR3 reads TGTGCCACTGGACTAGCGCGTAACACCGGGGAGCTGTTTTTT.

The chain is built from TRBV25-1 and TRBJ2-1; 8 nucleotides agree with TRBD1. With 3 bases clipped from V and 7 bases from J, the junction kept 8 bases outside the gene matches. Germline CDR1 reads MGHDK; CDR2 reads SYGVNS. The CDR3 loop spans 15 amino acids. CDR3 in DNA: TGTGCCAGCAGTGATTGGGGGACAGGAGCTAATGAGCAGTTCTTC. It is translated as CASSDWGTGANEQFF.

About this clone: At one end, the junction sequence differs from germline, possibly due to a read error. The chain couples TRBV7-9 to TRBJ2-3; D gene unclear. Per the germline V gene, CDR1 is SEHNR and CDR2 is FQNEAQ (reference sequence). This CDR3 comprises 12 residues. Written as DNA, the CDR3 is TGTTCCAGCAGCTCGTCCACAGATACGCAGTATTTT. This codes for CSSSSSTDTQYF.

The chain uses TRBV10-2 and TRBJ2-7; maybe TRBD2 (7 bases). The CDR3 runs to 18 residues. Trimming removed 4 bases from V and 2 bases from J, with 24 bases in between. CDR1 is WSHSY and CDR2 is SAAADI in the germline V gene. Here the CDR3 reads CASSAVFRGVGGTYEQYF. As DNA, the CDR3 is TGCGCCAGCAGTGCAGTCTTCAGGGGCGTGGGGGGGACCTACGAGCAGTACTTC.

This clone was observed a single time. The chain employs TRBV4-1 and TRBJ2-1; 9 bases line up with TRBD2. V shed 3 bases, J shed 8 bases, and the junction held 5 bases outside the gene matches. Germline V lookup: CDR1 MGHRA, CDR2 YSYEKL. The CDR3 runs to 14 residues. CDR3 protein: CASSHVSGSYEQFF. The CDR3 coding sequence is TGCGCCAGCAGCCACGTTAGCGGGAGCTATGAGCAGTTCTTC.

The chain is built from TRBV19 and TRBJ1-4; the D gene is possibly TRBD1 (5 bases). Trimming left V 6 bases short and J 7 bases short, with 12 bases between. Germline V gives CDR1 LNHDA, CDR2 SQIVND (reference sequence). The CDR3 is made up of 13 amino acids. The CDR3 is CASRGRESEKLFF. CDR3 DNA: TGTGCCAGTAGGGGACGGGAGAGTGAAAAACTGTTTTTT.